This entry lists 8 T cell receptor beta chains sequenced from one sample in a study of shared clonotypes between healthy human individuals. Naive CD8 cells comprised CD45RO-negative, CCR7-positively selected cells, excluding terminally differentiated effector memory CD45RA+ cells. Profiling relied on immunoSEQ multiplex PCR, and the TCRdb table lists in-frame clones only, not all of them. The table shows roughly 2 million clones, with approximately 94% occurring only once. Sequencing was performed on naive CD8+ T cells sorted from blood. All receptors come from a man younger than 35 in good health.

The rearrangement links TRBV2 to TRBJ2-3; D gene uncertain. The CDR3 totals 19 residues. V lost 1 base to trimming and J lost 0 bases, with 20 bases between them. In germline, CDR1 is SNHLY, CDR2 FYNNEI. The CDR3 region is CASSEDFAWGTSSTDTQYF. The CDR3 region has the DNA TGTGCCAGCAGTGAAGACTTTGCCTGGGGAACGTCTAGCACAGATACGCAGTATTTT.

For this clone: The same CDR3 is also encoded by other DNA sequences in this sample. The chain is built from TRBV30 and TRBJ1-4; D gene unclear. With 0 bases removed from V and 0 bases from J, the gap between germline ends came to 5 bases. The germline gives CDR1 GTSNPN, CDR2 SVGIG (reference sequence). This CDR3 has 14 amino acids. CDR3 sequence: CAWSVGTTNEKLFF. The CDR3 DNA sequence: TGTGCCTGGAGTGTCGGTACAACTAATGAAAAACTGTTTTTT.

V gene TRBV7-9 combines with J gene TRBJ2-2; D ambiguous. Trimming shortened V by 4 bases and J by 2 bases, and 5 bases separated the two germline ends. The germline CDR1 and CDR2 sequences are SEHNR and FQNEAQ (reference sequence). The CDR3 is 13 amino acids. The DNA for the CDR3 is TGTGCCAGCAGCTCTTTCAACACCGGGGAGCTGTTTTTT. Translated, it gives CASSSFNTGELFF.

V is TRBV2 and J is TRBJ2-5, with a tentative D call TRBD1 (6 bases). The CDR3 sequence is 11 residues long. CDR1 and CDR2 from the germline V gene are SNHLY and FYNNEI. V gave up 10 bases and J gave up 5 bases, with 11 bases separating them. CDR3 loop: CATLQGETQYF. The CDR3 nucleotides are TGTGCCACCCTGCAGGGGGAGACCCAGTACTTC. Together with reference TRBV2 and TRBJ2-5, the CDR3 gives the full variable domain: EPEVTQTPSHQVTQMGQEVILRCVPISNHLYFYWYRQILGQKVEFLVSFYNNEISEKSEIFDDQFSVERPDGSNFTLKIRSTKLEDSAMYFCATLQGETQYFGPGTRLLVL.

The chain carries TRBV6-6 and TRBJ2-2; D gene ambiguous. CDR3 size: 13 residues. V was shortened by 4 bases and J by 1 base, with 4 bases between the two germline ends. The germline V gene has CDR1 MNHNY and CDR2 SVGAGI (reference sequence). Here the CDR3 reads CASSFENTGELFF. DNA of the CDR3: TGTGCCAGCAGTTTTGAGAACACCGGGGAGCTGTTTTTT.

This clone showed up just once. The chain uses TRBV27 and TRBJ2-1; TRBD2 agrees at 8 bases. The V segment lost 5 bases and the J segment 10 bases; nucleotides outside the gene matches: 16. CDR3 length: 16 amino acids. Germline lookup yields CDR1 MNHEY and CDR2 SMNVEV (reference sequence). Here the CDR3 reads CASSLASSGSPWEQFF. Written as DNA, the CDR3 is TGTGCCAGCAGTCTCGCGTCCAGCGGGAGCCCCTGGGAGCAGTTCTTC.

The chain has TRBV27 and TRBJ2-3, with 10 nucleotides matching TRBD2. After removal of 5 bases from V and 6 bases from J, the junction contained 11 bases not matched to a gene. The CDR3 is 16 residues long. Germline CDR1 reads MNHEY; CDR2 reads SMNVEV (reference sequence). The CDR3 nucleotides are TGTGCCAGCAGTCTATTAGCGGGGGGCCGCGTGGATACGCAGTATTTT. It encodes CASSLLAGGRVDTQYF.

CDR3 sequence reads: CASSPGLAGLGTDTQYF. In DNA form, the CDR3 reads TGTGCCAGCAGCCCTGGACTAGCGGGACTGGGCACAGATACGCAGTATTTT. The V and J genes are TRBV5-4 and TRBJ2-3; 12 bases are shared with TRBD2. In germline, CDR1 is SGHNT, CDR2 YYREEE (reference sequence). The CDR3 contains 17 residues. After removal of 4 bases from V and 1 base from J, the junction contained 7 bases not matched to a gene. The entire variable domain, with the rest obtained from reference TRBV5-4 and TRBJ2-3, is as follows: ETGVTQSPTHLIKTRGQQVTLRCSSQSGHNTVSWYQQALGQGPQFIFQYYREEENGRGNFPPRFSGLQFPNYSSELNVNALELDDSALYLCASSPGLAGLGTDTQYFGPGTRLTVL.